A single TCR beta chain is shown here with its context. The data were obtained in a study of blood T cell repertoires in COVID-19. Across the whole study: PBMCs, B-cell-depleted T cells, or T cells provided the cDNA or gDNA that made up the material.

In the study's own analysis: By means of reference gene primer amplification, nucleated cell counts were estimated. The repertoire was sequenced with immunoSEQ multiplex PCR; TCRdb's copy has only in-frame clones and lacks some. That table furnishes V, J and clone size, whereas the DNA furnished D and trimming. The sample gives 30,000 to 40,000 clones, 88% of which show up once; around 36% is in the top ten. In germline, CDR1 is SGHVS, CDR2 FQNEAQ. The CDR3 sequence is 15 residues long. V was pared by 7 bases and J by 2 bases, with 16 bases between. The rearrangement uses TRBV7-8 and TRBJ2-3, with a weak D call TRBD1 (6 bases). Sequenced sample: peripheral blood. The sequence was obtained from a man between 65 and 79 years old with active COVID-19. The CDR3 DNA reads as TGTGCCAGCACCCTCTGGGGGCGGGCCACAGATACGCAGTATTTT. Translation: CASTLWGRATDTQYF.